The TCR beta chain described here comes from a study of T cell repertoires in cytomegalovirus infection. In TCRdb, the reads were re-called with MiXCR into one record per CDR3 protein. The sample records approximately 490,000 distinct CDR3 sequences, around 10% being singletons. V lost 3 bases and J lost 3; bases outside the gene matches: 3. CDR3 size: 13 residues. Germline lookup yields CDR1 DFQATT and CDR2 SNEGSKA (reference sequence). Material for sequencing was PBMCs. This chain joins TRBV20-1 and TRBJ2-3, with TRBD1 matching 7 bases. The source of this sequence is a human donor in good health (CMV status not recorded). Some clones in this sample may be carry-over from other donors' samples. The CDR3 reads CSARTGFTDTQYF. The CDR3 DNA is TGCAGTGCTAGGACAGGGTTTACAGATACGCAGTATTTT.